This T cell receptor beta chain was retrieved from a study of beta chain features in type 1 diabetes. Every bit of the isolated RNA underwent reverse transcription, so sequencing read expressed TCRB transcripts. Assay: immunoSEQ multiplex PCR; the TCRdb copy retains only in-frame clones and omits some. The repertoire holds 300,000 to 450,000 clones, with roughly a fifth as singletons. The study's findings and limits: Patients' naive, central memory and regulatory TCRB repertoires appeared more alike than those of healthy donors.

CDR3 size: 15 residues. CDR1 is SGDLS, CDR2 YYNGEE, per germline. With 4 bases clipped from V and 4 bases from J, the junction kept 7 bases outside the gene matches. As to this clone: Its cognate antigen is unknown.

The clonotype was recovered from a woman younger than 30 in good health. The chain is built from TRBV9 and TRBJ1-1, with 10 positions matching TRBD1. The sequencing input was naive CD4+ T cells from blood. The CDR3 is CASSLTGGRGTEAFF. The CDR3, as DNA: TGTGCCAGCAGCTTGACAGGGGGCCGGGGCACTGAAGCTTTCTTT.